The source of this TCR beta chain is a study of blood T cell repertoires in COVID-19 (TCRdb year 2020). At the level of the whole study: Samples from collaborators originated in the United States, Italy and Spain and spanned both the acute and convalescent phases of COVID-19. The dataset comprised deeply sampled blood TCRbeta repertoires from subjects exposed to, actively infected with, or recovered from COVID-19. The material from the prospective study consisted of cDNA or gDNA derived from T cells, B-cell-depleted T cells, or PBMCs. Samples were obtained from the ongoing ImmuneRACE study (first 160 participants) and from 1,200 or so subjects provided by 6 global collaborators. Where available, HLA class I and class II types were taken from metadata supplied by the sample provider and were not determined by assay-based typing. The repertoires were released in a freely available public database meant as a resource for research on the immune response to SARS-CoV-2. A de-identified subject ID, COVID-19 status, age in years and sex were almost always included in the sample metadata. Here is what the overall study found, with its caveats: Clinical and demographic metadata were provided uncurated, with the amount varying by source and participant.

Details on this clone: Its cognate antigen has yet to be identified. Base-call qualities are not available, and no considerably larger clone is one nucleotide away.

TCRbeta CDR3 regions were amplified from genomic DNA using the immunoSEQ Assay, a bias-controlled multiplex PCR. The paper's processing steps were these. The number of nucleated cells in each sample was estimated by amplification of reference gene primers within the assay. To quantify the absolute abundance of each unique TCRbeta CDR3 rearrangement, sequence reads were collapsed and filtered. For each sample, productive Simpson clonality was calculated by taking the square root of Simpson's diversity index across productive rearrangements. Imported from immuneACCESS, the table was reduced by TCRdb to in-frame sequences with V and J called. These copies leave out some clones; in studies compared against another copy, an unresolved V gene accounts for under half, and the cause of the remainder is not known. That table is the source of V, J and clone size, and D and trimming were worked out from the DNA. A total of around 70,000 clones appear in this sample, about 82% of them only once. The ten top clones hold about 20% of the sample.

Whole blood was collected in K2EDTA tubes by collaborating institutions according to the institutions' own protocols. For TCRbeta analysis, collaborators shipped samples in one of three forms: frozen whole blood, isolated PBMCs, or DNA extracted from either of those sample types. This receptor was identified in a woman aged 55-69 years with acute or convalescent COVID-19. Sequencing input: peripheral blood.

The DNA reads TGTGCCAGCAGCTTCTACACAGATACGCAGTATTTT. The translation is CASSFYTDTQYF. The chain is encoded by TRBV7-9 joined to TRBJ2-3; the D segment cannot be called with confidence. CDR1 is given as SEHNR and CDR2 as FQNEAQ, both from the germline V gene (reference sequence). From the cysteine through the phenylalanine, the CDR3 covers 12 amino acids. Here the CDR3 DNA is all that survives: 36 bases in frame from base 1. The junction shows trimming of 3 bases on V and 2 bases on J, plus 3 bases between the germline ends.